This T cell receptor (beta chain) is drawn from a study of CD4+ T cells in melanoma. Assay used: immunoSEQ multiplex PCR; TCRdb lists only in-frame clones, some missing. Here the sample spans about 120,000 clones, approximately 90% being singletons. In germline, CDR1 is ENHRY, CDR2 SYGVKD. The CDR3 has 15 amino acids. Trimming removed 6 bases from V and 4 bases from J, with 16 bases in between. Study findings and constraints: Neoantigen-specific CD4+ T cells in melanoma reportedly had diverse differentiation states. A reported correlation linked neoantigen-specific CD4+ T cells to CD8+, macrophage and B cell function.

For this clone: The antigen is not known.

Sequenced sample: peripheral blood. The V call is TRBV10-3, the J call TRBJ2-4, with D maybe TRBD1 (6 bases). The receptor was isolated from a human donor with melanoma. The DNA of the CDR3 is TGTGCCATCAGCCCCCTCGAGGGACAAAAAAACATTCAGTACTTC. Translated, it gives CAISPLEGQKNIQYF.